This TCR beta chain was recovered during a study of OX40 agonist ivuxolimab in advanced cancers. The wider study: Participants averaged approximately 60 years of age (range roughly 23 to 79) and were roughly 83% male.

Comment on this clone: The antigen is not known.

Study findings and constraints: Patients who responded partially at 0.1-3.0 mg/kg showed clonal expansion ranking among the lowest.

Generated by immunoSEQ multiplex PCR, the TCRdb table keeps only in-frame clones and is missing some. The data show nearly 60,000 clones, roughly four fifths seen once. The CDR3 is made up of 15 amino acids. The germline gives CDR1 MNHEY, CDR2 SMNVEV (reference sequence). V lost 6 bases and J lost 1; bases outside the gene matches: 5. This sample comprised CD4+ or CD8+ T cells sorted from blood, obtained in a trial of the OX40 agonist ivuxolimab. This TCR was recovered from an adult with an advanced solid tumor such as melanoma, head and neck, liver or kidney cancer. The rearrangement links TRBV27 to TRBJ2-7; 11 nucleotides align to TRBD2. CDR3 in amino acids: CASSRTSGRSYEQYF. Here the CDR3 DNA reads TGTGCCAGCAGCCGGACTAGCGGGCGGTCCTACGAGCAGTACTTC.